This T cell receptor beta chain was recovered during a study of T and B cells in COVID-19 patients. Study-level background: Critical illness requiring mechanical ventilation or extracorporeal membrane oxygenation affected three fifths of the roughly 20 active-infection patients. In the active-infection cohort, about 90% of the roughly 20 patients had comorbidities linked to unfavorable COVID-19 outcome.

From blood, about 220-500 ng of genomic DNA served as TRB template. Multiplex PCR with BIOMED2 TRB-A/B primer pools amplified TRB rearrangements. A single record per CDR3 protein comes from TCRdb applying MiXCR to the multiplex PCR reads. The sample holds about 1,500 distinct CDR3 sequences, about 26% seen once. V lost 4 bases, J lost 0 bases, and 10 bases lay in between. The germline V gene encodes CDR1 SGHNT and CDR2 YYREEE (reference sequence). The CDR3 is 14 residues long. This TCR was sampled from a human donor with active COVID-19. Material for sequencing was blood. This sequence joins TRBV5-4 and TRBJ1-2; D not certain. The CDR3 spells CASSPPGANYGYTF. CDR3 nucleotides: TGTGCCAGCAGCCCCCCCGGGGCTAACTATGGCTACACCTTC.